This T cell receptor (beta chain) was documented in a study of T cells in Graves' hyperthyroidism and ophthalmopathy. General study points: Onset of ophthalmopathy came a median around 6.2 months after the model predicted it. In the analysis, a 13 V-J model separated ophthalmopathy from stable hyperthyroidism.

Patients aged 18 to 65 had newly diagnosed hyperthyroidism lasting under 2 months. RNA transcripts were the template for amplifying TCR beta CDR3 regions. The primer set for the first-round RT-PCR of the TCR CDR3 was HTBI. TCRdb re-analysed the multiplex PCR reads in MiXCR, keeping a single row per CDR3 protein. The table includes roughly 420,000 distinct CDR3 sequences, roughly 13% detected once. Regarding this clonotype: What it recognizes is unknown.

The CDR3 is 14 residues long. V was cut by 0 bases and J by 6 bases, with 11 bases left in between. CDR1 and CDR2 (germline): SQVTM, ANQGSEA. The sequence derives from a woman aged 18-29 years with Graves' hyperthyroidism. This chain connects TRBV29-1 to TRBJ2-2; unclear D gene. The sample consisted of blood. The CDR3 is CSVEDGRAPGELFF. The CDR3 nucleotides read TGCAGCGTTGAAGATGGCCGGGCCCCCGGGGAGCTGTTTTTT.